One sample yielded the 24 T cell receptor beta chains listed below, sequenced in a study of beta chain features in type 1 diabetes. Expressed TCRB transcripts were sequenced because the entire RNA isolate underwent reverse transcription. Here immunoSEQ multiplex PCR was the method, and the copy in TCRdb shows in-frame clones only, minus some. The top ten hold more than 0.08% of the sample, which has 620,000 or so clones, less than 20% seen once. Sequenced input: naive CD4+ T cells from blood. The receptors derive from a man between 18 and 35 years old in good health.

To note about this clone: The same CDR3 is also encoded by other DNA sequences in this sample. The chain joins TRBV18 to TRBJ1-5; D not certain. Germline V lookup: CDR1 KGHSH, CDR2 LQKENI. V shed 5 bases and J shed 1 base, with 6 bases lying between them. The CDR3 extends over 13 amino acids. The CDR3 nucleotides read TGTGCCAGCTCAGGAGCGAGCAATCAGCCCCAGCATTTT. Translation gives CASSGASNQPQHF. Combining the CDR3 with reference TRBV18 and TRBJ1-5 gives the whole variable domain NAGVMQNPRHLVRRRGQEARLRCSPMKGHSHVYWYRQLPEEGLKFMVYLQKENIIDESGMPKERFSAEFPKEGPSILRIQQVVRGDSAAYFCASSGASNQPQHFGDGTRLSIL.

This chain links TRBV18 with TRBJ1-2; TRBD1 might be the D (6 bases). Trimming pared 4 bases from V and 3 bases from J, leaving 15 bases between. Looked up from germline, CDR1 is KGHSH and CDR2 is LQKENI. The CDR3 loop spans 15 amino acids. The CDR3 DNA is TGTGCCAGCTCACTCCAGGGGACTCAACACTATGGCTACACCTTC. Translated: CASSLQGTQHYGYTF.

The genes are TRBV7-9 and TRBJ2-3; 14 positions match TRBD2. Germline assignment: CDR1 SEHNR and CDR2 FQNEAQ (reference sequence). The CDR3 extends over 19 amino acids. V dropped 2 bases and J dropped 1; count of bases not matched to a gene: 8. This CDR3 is CASSLPRTSGRMGTDTQYF. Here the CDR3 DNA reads TGTGCCAGCAGCTTACCTAGGACTAGCGGGAGGATGGGCACAGATACGCAGTATTTT.

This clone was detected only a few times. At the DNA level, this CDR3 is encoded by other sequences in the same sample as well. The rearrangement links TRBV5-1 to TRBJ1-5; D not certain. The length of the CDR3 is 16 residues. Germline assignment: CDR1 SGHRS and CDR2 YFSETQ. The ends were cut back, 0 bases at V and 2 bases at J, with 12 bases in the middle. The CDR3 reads CASSLEGVGGNQPQHF. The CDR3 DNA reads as TGCGCCAGCAGCTTGGAAGGAGTTGGAGGCAATCAGCCCCAGCATTTT.

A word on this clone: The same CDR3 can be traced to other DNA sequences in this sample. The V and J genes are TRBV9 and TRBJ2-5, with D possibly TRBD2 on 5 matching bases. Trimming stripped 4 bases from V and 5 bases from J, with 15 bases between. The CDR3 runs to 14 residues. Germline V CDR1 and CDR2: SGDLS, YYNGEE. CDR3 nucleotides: TGTGCCAGCAGCCCAGGAGGTAGAGGGGAGACCCAGTACTTC. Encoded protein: CASSPGGRGETQYF.

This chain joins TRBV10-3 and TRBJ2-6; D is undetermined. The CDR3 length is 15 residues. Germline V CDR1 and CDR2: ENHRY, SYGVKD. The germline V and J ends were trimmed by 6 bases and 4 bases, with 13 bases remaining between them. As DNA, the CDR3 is TGTGCCATCAGCACCTCCGGGCGGGGGGCCAACGTCCTGACTTTC. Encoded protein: CAISTSGRGANVLTF.

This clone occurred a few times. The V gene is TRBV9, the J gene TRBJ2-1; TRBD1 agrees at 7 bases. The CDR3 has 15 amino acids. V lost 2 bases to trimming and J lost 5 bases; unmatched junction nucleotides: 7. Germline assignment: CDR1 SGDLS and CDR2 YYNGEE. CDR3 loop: CASSVRGQQNNEQFF. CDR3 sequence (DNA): TGTGCCAGCAGCGTCAGGGGACAGCAAAACAATGAGCAGTTCTTC. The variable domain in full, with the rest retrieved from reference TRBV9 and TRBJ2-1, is DSGVTQTPKHLITATGQRVTLRCSPRSGDLSVYWYQQSLDQGLQFLIQYYNGEERAKGNILERFSAQQFPDLHSELNLSSLELGDSALYFCASSVRGQQNNEQFFGPGTRLTVL.

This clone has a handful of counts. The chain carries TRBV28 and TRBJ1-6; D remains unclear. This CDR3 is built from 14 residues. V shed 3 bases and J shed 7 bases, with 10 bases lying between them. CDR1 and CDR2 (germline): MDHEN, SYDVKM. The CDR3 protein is CASSFSGPNSPLHF. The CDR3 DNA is TGTGCCAGCAGTTTTTCCGGACCCAATTCACCCCTCCACTTT.

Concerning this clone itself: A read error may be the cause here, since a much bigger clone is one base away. The DNA for the CDR3 is TGTGCCAGCAGCTTAGACGGCTGGCACGCCTTC. Translation: CASSLDGWHAF. V gene TRBV7-9 combines with J gene TRBJ2-4; D uncertain. The CDR3 is made up of 11 amino acids. The germline V gene has CDR1 SEHNR and CDR2 FQNEAQ (reference sequence).

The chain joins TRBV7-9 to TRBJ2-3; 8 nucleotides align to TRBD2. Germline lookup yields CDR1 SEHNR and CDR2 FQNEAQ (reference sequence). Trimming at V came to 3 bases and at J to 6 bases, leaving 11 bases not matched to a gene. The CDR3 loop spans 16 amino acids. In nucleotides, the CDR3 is TGTGCCAGCAGCTTGGGAAAGCGGGAGTCGGAGGATACGCAGTATTTT. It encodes CASSLGKRESEDTQYF.

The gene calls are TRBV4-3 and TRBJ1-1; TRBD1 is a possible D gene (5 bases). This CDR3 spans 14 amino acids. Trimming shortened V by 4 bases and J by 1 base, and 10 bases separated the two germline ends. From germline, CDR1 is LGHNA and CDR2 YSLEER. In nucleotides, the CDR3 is TGCGCCAGCAGCCCGGGACGGGCGAACACTGAAGCTTTCTTT. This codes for CASSPGRANTEAFF.

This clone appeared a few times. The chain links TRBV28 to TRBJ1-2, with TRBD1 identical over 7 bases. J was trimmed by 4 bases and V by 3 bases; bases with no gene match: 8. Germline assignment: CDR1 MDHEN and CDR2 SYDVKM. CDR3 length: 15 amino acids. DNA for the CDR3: TGTGCCAGCAGTTTTCTATCCTCAGGGGGCTATGGCTACACCTTC. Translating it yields CASSFLSSGGYGYTF.

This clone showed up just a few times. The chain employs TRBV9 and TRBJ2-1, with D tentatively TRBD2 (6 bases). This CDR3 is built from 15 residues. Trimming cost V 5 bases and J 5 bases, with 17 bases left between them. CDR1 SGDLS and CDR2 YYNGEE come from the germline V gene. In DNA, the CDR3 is TGTGCCAGCAGTCCCCGCGCGGGGACCCACAATGAGCAGTTCTTC. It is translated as CASSPRAGTHNEQFF.

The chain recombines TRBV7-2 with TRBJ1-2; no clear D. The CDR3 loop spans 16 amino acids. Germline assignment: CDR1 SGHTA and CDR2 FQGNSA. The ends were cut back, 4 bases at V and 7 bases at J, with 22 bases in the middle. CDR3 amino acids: CASSSLSLGREGGYTF. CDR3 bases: TGTGCCAGCAGCTCCCTCTCGCTGGGCCGGGAAGGTGGCTACACCTTC.

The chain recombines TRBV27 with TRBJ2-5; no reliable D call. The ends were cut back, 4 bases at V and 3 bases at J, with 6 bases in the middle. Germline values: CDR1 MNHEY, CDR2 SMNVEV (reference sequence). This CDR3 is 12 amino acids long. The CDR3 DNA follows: TGTGCCAGCAGTTGGAGCAAAGAGACCCAGTACTTC. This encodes CASSWSKETQYF.

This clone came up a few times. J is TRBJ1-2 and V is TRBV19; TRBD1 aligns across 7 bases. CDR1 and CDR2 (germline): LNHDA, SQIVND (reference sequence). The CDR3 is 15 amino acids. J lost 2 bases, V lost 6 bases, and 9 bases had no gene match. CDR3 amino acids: CASRNRGGKNYGYTF. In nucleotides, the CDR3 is TGTGCCAGTAGGAACAGGGGAGGGAAGAACTATGGCTACACCTTC.

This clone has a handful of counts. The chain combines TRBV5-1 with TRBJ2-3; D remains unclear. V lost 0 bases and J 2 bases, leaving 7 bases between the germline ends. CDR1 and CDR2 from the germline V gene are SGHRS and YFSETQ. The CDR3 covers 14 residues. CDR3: CASSLERITDTQYF. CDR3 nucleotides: TGCGCCAGCAGCTTGGAGCGAATCACAGATACGCAGTATTTT.

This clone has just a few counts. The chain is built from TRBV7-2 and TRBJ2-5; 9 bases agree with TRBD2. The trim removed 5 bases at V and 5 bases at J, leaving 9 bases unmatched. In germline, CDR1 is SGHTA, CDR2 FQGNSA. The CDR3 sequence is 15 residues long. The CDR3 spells CASSPGVAGVETQYF. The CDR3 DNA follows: TGTGCCAGCAGCCCCGGGGTAGCGGGGGTGGAGACCCAGTACTTC.

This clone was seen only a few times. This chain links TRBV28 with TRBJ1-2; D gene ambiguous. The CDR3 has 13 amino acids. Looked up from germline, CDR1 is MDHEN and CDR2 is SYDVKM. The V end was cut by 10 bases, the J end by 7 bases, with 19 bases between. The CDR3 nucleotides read TGTGCCACCCATAGAGCCTGGAGCCCTGGCTACACCTTC. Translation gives CATHRAWSPGYTF.

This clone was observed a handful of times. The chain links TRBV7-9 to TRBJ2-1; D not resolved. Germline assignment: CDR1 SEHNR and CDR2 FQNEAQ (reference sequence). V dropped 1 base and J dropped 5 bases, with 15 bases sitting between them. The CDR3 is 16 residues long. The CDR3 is CASSLGRSSGNNEQFF. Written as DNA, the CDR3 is TGTGCCAGCAGCTTAGGAAGGTCTAGTGGGAACAATGAGCAGTTCTTC.

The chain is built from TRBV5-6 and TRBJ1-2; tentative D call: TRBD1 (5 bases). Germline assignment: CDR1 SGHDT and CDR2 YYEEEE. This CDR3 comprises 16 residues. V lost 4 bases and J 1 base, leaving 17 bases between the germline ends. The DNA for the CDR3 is TGTGCCAGCAGCCGCCGGGCAGGGACTGGTAACTATGGCTACACCTTC. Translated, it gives CASSRRAGTGNYGYTF.

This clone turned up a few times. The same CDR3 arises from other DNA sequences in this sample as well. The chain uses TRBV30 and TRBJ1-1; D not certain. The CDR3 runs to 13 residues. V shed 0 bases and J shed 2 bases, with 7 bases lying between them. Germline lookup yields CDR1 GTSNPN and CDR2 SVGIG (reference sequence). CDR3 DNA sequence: TGTGCCTGGAGTGTAGAGGGAAACACTGAAGCTTTCTTT. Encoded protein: CAWSVEGNTEAFF.

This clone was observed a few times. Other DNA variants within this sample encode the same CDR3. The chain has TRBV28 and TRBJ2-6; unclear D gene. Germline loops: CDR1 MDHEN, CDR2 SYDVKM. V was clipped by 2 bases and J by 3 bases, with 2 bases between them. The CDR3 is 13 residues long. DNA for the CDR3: TGTGCCAGCAGTTTAGGTGGGGCCAACGTCCTGACTTTC. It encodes CASSLGGANVLTF.

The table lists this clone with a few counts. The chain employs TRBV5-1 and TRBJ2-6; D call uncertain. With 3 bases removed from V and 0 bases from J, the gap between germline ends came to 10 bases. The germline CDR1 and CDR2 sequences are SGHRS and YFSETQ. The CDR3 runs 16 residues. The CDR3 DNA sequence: TGCGCCAGCAGCTCTTCCGCTTCCTCTGGGGCCAACGTCCTGACTTTC. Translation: CASSSSASSGANVLTF.